Presented here are 14 T cell receptor beta chains from one specimen sequenced in a study of blood T cell repertoires in COVID-19. The method was immunoSEQ multiplex PCR; TCRdb's version includes in-frame clones alone and lacks a portion of them. The sample carries 48,000 or so clones, 85% to 90% recorded once. The source material was peripheral blood. The receptor source for this set is a woman aged 55-70 years with acute or convalescent COVID-19.

V gene TRBV30 combines with J gene TRBJ1-5, with D unclear. Deletions cut 0 bases from V and 2 bases from J, with 26 bases between. Germline V gene sequence: CDR1 GTSNPN, CDR2 SVGIG (reference sequence). The CDR3 runs to 20 residues. For the CDR3, the DNA is TGTGCCTGGAGTGTAAGGTTTCCGTTGCGGGAACAGAATCGCAATCAGCCCCAGCATTTT. It encodes CAWSVRFPLREQNRNQPQHF.

Only a few counts were recorded for this clone. The gene calls are TRBV7-9 and TRBJ2-7; 9 bases line up with TRBD1. The V segment lost 4 bases and the J segment 6 bases; nucleotides outside the gene matches: 1. CDR3 length: 12 amino acids. The germline gives CDR1 SEHNR, CDR2 FQNEAQ (reference sequence). As DNA, the CDR3 is TGTGCCAGCAGCTCGACAGGGGGCGAGCAGTACTTC. Its translation is CASSSTGGEQYF.

The V gene is TRBV5-6, the J gene TRBJ1-6; TRBD1 agrees at 8 bases. CDR1 is SGHDT and CDR2 is YYEEEE in the germline V gene. J gave up 6 bases and V 0 bases, and 2 bases lay outside the gene matches. The CDR3 totals 15 residues. The DNA of the CDR3 is TGTGCCAGCAGCTTGGCGACAGGGGTTAATTCACCCCTCCACTTT. Amino acid sequence: CASSLATGVNSPLHF.

This chain links TRBV7-3 with TRBJ2-3; 12 nucleotides match TRBD2. Looked up from germline, CDR1 is SGHTA and CDR2 is FQGTGA. V gave up 8 bases and J gave up 6 bases; unmatched junction bases: 3. CDR3 length equals 13 residues. CDR3 in amino acids: CASGLAGRDTQYF. The CDR3 region has the DNA TGTGCCAGCGGACTAGCGGGACGGGATACGCAGTATTTT. The complete variable domain, with remaining parts taken from reference TRBV7-3 and TRBJ2-3, reads GAGVSQTPSNKVTEKGKYVELRCDPISGHTALYWYRQSLGQGPEFLIYFQGTGAADDSGLPNDRFFAVRPEGSVSTLKIQRTERGDSAVYLCASGLAGRDTQYFGPGTRLTVL.

The chain carries TRBV30 and TRBJ2-7; D unclear. Germline V gives CDR1 GTSNPN, CDR2 SVGIG (reference sequence). This CDR3 spans 13 amino acids. The V gene lost 8 bases and the J gene lost 4 bases, with 18 bases spanning the gap. The CDR3 sequence: CARGSGRDYEQYF. In DNA form, the CDR3 reads TGTGCCCGAGGTAGTGGCCGAGATTACGAGCAGTACTTC. Full variable domain (missing parts from reference TRBV30 and TRBJ2-7): SQTIHQWPATLVQPVGSPLSLECTVEGTSNPNLYWYRQAAGRGLQLLFYSVGIGQISSEVPQNLSASRPQDRQFILSSKKLLLSDSGFYLCARGSGRDYEQYFGPGTRLTVT.

The chain uses TRBV29-1 and TRBJ2-5; a weak D match, TRBD2 (6 bases). Looked up from germline, CDR1 is SQVTM and CDR2 is ANQGSEA. The CDR3 totals 14 residues. V gave up 4 bases and J gave up 2 bases, with 14 bases separating them. This CDR3 reads CSVGSGVSQETQYF. The CDR3 bases are TGCAGCGTTGGTTCGGGAGTTAGTCAAGAGACCCAGTACTTC.

The rearrangement links TRBV5-1 to TRBJ2-3, with TRBD2 matching over 9 bases. Germline V lookup: CDR1 SGHRS, CDR2 YFSETQ. The CDR3 is made up of 18 amino acids. J gave up 0 bases and V 2 bases, and 10 bases lay outside the gene matches. The CDR3 nucleotides are TGCGCCAGCAGCTTAAGCGGTAGCGGGGGAACTAGCACAGATACGCAGTATTTT. It is translated as CASSLSGSGGTSTDTQYF. The full variable domain, in which reference TRBV5-1 and TRBJ2-3 provide the parts outside the CDR3, is KAGVTQTPRYLIKTRGQQVTLSCSPISGHRSVSWYQQTPGQGLQFLFEYFSETQRNKGNFPGRFSGRQFSNSRSEMNVSTLELGDSALYLCASSLSGSGGTSTDTQYFGPGTRLTVL.

The chain joins TRBV3-1 (or the pseudogene TRBV3-2) to TRBJ2-5; 9 bases map to TRBD2. Germline V gene data show CDR1 as LGHDT and CDR2 as YNNKEL (reference sequence). J gave up 2 bases and V 8 bases, and 6 bases lay outside the gene matches. This CDR3 has 14 amino acids. The CDR3 DNA sequence: TGTGCCAGCGAGAAGCGGGGGGCACAAGAGACCCAGTACTTC. Translation: CASEKRGAQETQYF.

CDR3 sequence (DNA): TGTGCCAGCAGCGCCTCTAGCGGAGTTGGGTTTGGCGAGCAGTACTTC. Encoded protein: CASSASSGVGFGEQYF. The chain is built from TRBV9 and TRBJ2-7, with 7 bases that match TRBD2. This CDR3 has 16 amino acids. Looked up from germline, CDR1 is SGDLS and CDR2 is YYNGEE. The trim removed 3 bases at V and 6 bases at J, leaving 15 bases unmatched. Looking up the rest from reference TRBV9 and TRBJ2-7 gives the full variable domain: DSGVTQTPKHLITATGQRVTLRCSPRSGDLSVYWYQQSLDQGLQFLIQYYNGEERAKGNILERFSAQQFPDLHSELNLSSLELGDSALYFCASSASSGVGFGEQYFGPGTRLTVT.

V is TRBV10-3 and J is TRBJ2-7; D not resolved. Germline CDR1 is ENHRY and CDR2 is SYGVKD. This CDR3 comprises 14 residues. V was clipped by 0 bases and J by 7 bases, with 13 bases between them. In nucleotides, the CDR3 is TGTGCCATCAGTGAGTCTCACGTCGAGGAGGAGCAGTACTTC. Translated: CAISESHVEEEQYF.

The V call is TRBV19, the J call TRBJ1-4; D is possibly TRBD1 (6 bases). The CDR3 totals 13 residues. Trimming cost V 5 bases and J 11 bases, with 15 bases left between them. CDR1 and CDR2 (germline): LNHDA, SQIVND (reference sequence). CDR3 bases: TGTGCCAGTAGTCCGTCCGGGGGGGCGAAACTGTTTTTT. Its translation is CASSPSGGAKLFF.

This clone was seen only once. J is TRBJ2-3 and V is TRBV10-3; 12 nucleotides line up with TRBD2. The CDR3 covers 14 residues. V gave up 8 bases and J gave up 4 bases; unmatched junction bases: 4. The germline V gene has CDR1 ENHRY and CDR2 SYGVKD. CDR3 nucleotide sequence: TGTGCCATCCGGACTAGCGGGGAGGCAGATACGCAGTATTTT. Its protein is CAIRTSGEADTQYF.

The chain's CDR3 is CASSFLAGVITDTQYF. The CDR3 DNA is TGCGCCAGCAGCTTCCTAGCGGGGGTCATCACAGATACGCAGTATTTT. The V call is TRBV5-1, the J call TRBJ2-3; 10 bases map to TRBD2. V gave up 2 bases and J gave up 2 bases; unmatched junction bases: 5. The germline V gene has CDR1 SGHRS and CDR2 YFSETQ. CDR3 length equals 16 residues.

The rearrangement links TRBV7-8 to TRBJ1-5; D remains unclear. The germline gives CDR1 SGHVS, CDR2 FQNEAQ. The V end was cut by 5 bases, the J end by 1 base, with 12 bases between. CDR3 length: 15 residues. CDR3 in amino acids: CASSQTRNSNQPQHF. CDR3 in DNA: TGTGCCAGCAGCCAAACACGTAACAGCAATCAGCCCCAGCATTTT.